This T cell receptor (beta chain) is drawn from a study of blood T cell repertoires in COVID-19. Whole-study context: Sample material is recorded as cDNA or gDNA derived from T cells, B-cell-depleted T cells, or PBMCs.

Enrolled through a virtual design, the participants were between 18 and 89 years of age and came from under 30 US areas. Donors in Cohort 3 counted as recovered after two negative PCRs, clearance, or symptom resolution. Method: immunoSEQ multiplex PCR; TCRdb's copy keeps in-frame clones and lacks some. The table lists fewer than 300,000 clones, approximately 92% of them singletons. The CDR3 runs to 15 residues. With 2 bases removed from V and 1 base from J, the gap between germline ends came to 10 bases. Germline CDR1 and CDR2: KGHDR and SFDVKD. The sample holds one count of this clone. The chain combines TRBV24-1 with TRBJ2-5; D perhaps matches TRBD1 (6 bases). The TCR comes from a woman aged 25 to 45 who had recovered from COVID-19. Sequenced sample: PBMCs or T cells enriched from blood (not recorded which). In DNA, the CDR3 is TGTGCCACCAGTGATTCGACAGGACTCCAAGAGACCCAGTACTTC. Its translation: CATSDSTGLQETQYF.